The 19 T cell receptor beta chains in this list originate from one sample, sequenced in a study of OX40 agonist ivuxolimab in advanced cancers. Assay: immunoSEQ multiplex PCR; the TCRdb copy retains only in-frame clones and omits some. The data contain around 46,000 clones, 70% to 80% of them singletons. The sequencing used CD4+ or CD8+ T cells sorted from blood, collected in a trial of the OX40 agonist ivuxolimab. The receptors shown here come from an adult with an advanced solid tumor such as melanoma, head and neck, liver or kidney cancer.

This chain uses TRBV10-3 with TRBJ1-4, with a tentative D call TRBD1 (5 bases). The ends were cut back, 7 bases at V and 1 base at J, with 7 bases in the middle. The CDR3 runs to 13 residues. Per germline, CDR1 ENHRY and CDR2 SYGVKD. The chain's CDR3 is CAINGGTNEKLFF. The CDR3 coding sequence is TGTGCCATCAACGGGGGAACTAATGAAAAACTGTTTTTT.

The CDR3 is CASSQGAGGSDIQYF. The CDR3 DNA reads as TGCGCCAGCAGCCAAGGAGCGGGAGGATCAGACATTCAGTACTTC. This rearrangement joins TRBV4-1 to TRBJ2-4, with 9 nucleotides matching TRBD2. J was trimmed by 8 bases and V by 1 base; bases with no gene match: 6. The CDR3 loop spans 15 amino acids. From germline, CDR1 is MGHRA and CDR2 YSYEKL.

The CDR3 nucleotides read TGTGCCAGCAGCCGCTCGATTGGAAACACCATATATTTT. Amino acids: CASSRSIGNTIYF. The genes are TRBV9 and TRBJ1-3; D gene uncertain. Per the germline V gene, CDR1 is SGDLS and CDR2 is YYNGEE. V lost 4 bases to trimming and J lost 3 bases, with 8 bases between them. The CDR3 covers 13 residues. The full variable domain, in which reference TRBV9 and TRBJ1-3 provide the parts outside the CDR3, is DSGVTQTPKHLITATGQRVTLRCSPRSGDLSVYWYQQSLDQGLQFLIQYYNGEERAKGNILERFSAQQFPDLHSELNLSSLELGDSALYFCASSRSIGNTIYFGEGSWLTVV.

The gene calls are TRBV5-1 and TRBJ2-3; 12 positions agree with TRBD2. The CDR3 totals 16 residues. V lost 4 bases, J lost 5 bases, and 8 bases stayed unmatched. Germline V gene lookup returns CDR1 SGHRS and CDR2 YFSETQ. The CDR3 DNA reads TGCGCCAGCAGCCAGAGAGGGACTAGCGGGTTAGATACGCAGTATTTT. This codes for CASSQRGTSGLDTQYF.

This CDR3 reads CASSQTGPWSQETQYF. CDR3 in DNA: TGTGCCAGCTCACAAACAGGACCGTGGAGTCAAGAGACCCAGTACTTC. The chain has TRBV18 and TRBJ2-5; possible D gene TRBD1, 5 bases. The CDR3 runs 16 residues. The germline gives CDR1 KGHSH, CDR2 LQKENI. V lost 4 bases and J 2 bases, leaving 17 bases between the germline ends.

CDR3 region: CASSDGRTREPQHF. The CDR3 region has the DNA TGTGCCAGCAGTGACGGACGGACAAGGGAGCCCCAGCATTTT. J is TRBJ1-5 and V is TRBV25-1; tentatively, D is TRBD1 (5 bases). V lost 3 bases and J lost 8, with 14 bases in between. The CDR3 length is 14 residues. The germline gives CDR1 MGHDK, CDR2 SYGVNS.

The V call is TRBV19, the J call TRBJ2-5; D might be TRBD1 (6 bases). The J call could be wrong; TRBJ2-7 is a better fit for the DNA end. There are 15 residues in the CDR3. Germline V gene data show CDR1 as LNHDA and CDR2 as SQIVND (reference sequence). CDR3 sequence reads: CASSSARGLAYEQYF. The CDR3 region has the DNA TGTGCCAGTAGTTCGGCCAGGGGTTTGGCCTACGAGCAGTACTTC.

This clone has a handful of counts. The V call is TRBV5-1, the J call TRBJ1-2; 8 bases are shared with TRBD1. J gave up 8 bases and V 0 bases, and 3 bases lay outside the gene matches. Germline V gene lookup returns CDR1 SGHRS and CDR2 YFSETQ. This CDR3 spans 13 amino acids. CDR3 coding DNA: TGCGCCAGCAGCTTGGGCAGGGGGCAAGGCTACACCTTC. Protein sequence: CASSLGRGQGYTF.

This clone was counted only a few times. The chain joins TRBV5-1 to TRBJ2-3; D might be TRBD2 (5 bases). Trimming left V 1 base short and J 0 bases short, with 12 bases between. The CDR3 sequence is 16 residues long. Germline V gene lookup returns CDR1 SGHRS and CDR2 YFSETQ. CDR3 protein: CASSLPASPSTDTQYF. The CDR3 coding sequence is TGCGCCAGCAGCTTGCCGGCTAGCCCTAGCACAGATACGCAGTATTTT.

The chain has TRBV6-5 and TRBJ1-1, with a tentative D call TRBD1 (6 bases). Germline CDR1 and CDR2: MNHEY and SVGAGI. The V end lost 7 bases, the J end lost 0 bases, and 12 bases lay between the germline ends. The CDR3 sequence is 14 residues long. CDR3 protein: CASTLTGLNTEAFF. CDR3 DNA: TGTGCCAGCACCTTGACAGGATTGAACACTGAAGCTTTCTTT.

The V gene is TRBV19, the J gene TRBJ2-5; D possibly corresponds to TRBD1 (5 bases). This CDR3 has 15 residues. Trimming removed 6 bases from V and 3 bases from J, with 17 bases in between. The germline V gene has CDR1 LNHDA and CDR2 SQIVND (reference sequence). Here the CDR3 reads CASSPRGREEETQYF. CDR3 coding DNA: TGTGCCAGTAGCCCCCGAGGCAGGGAAGAAGAGACCCAGTACTTC. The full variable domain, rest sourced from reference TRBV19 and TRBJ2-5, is DGGITQSPKYLFRKEGQNVTLSCEQNLNHDAMYWYRQDPGQGLRLIYYSQIVNDFQKGDIAEGYSVSREKKESFPLTVTSAQKNPTAFYLCASSPRGREEETQYFGPGTRLLVL.

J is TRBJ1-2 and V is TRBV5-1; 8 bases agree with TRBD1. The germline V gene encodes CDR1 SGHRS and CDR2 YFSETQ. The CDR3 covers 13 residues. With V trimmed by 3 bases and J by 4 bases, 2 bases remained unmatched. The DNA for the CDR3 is TGCGCCAGCAGCTCCGGACAGGGCTATGGCTACACCTTC. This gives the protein CASSSGQGYGYTF.

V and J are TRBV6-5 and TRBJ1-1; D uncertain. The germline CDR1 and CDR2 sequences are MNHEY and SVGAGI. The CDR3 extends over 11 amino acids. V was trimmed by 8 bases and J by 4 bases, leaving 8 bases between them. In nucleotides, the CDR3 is TGTGCCAGCGCGAAGGGCACTGAAGCTTTCTTT. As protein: CASAKGTEAFF.

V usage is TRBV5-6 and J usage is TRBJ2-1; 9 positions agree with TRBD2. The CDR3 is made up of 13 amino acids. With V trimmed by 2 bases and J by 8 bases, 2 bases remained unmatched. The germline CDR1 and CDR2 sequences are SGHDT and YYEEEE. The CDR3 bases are TGTGCCAGCAGCTTCGGCGGGAGGGATGAGCAGTTCTTC. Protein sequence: CASSFGGRDEQFF.

DNA for the CDR3: TGTGCCAGCAGGCCCCCAGGGGGGTCGGACGAGCAGTACTTC. Translated: CASRPPGGSDEQYF. This sequence joins TRBV6-5 and TRBJ2-7; D perhaps matches TRBD1 (7 bases). The germline CDR1 and CDR2 sequences are MNHEY and SVGAGI. V lost 6 bases to trimming and J lost 5 bases, with 17 bases between them. This CDR3 is built from 14 residues.

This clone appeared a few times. The CDR3 DNA reads TGCAGCGTTGGGGGGAGCGGGAGAAATACGCAGTATTTT. Amino acid sequence: CSVGGSGRNTQYF. The genes are TRBV29-1 and TRBJ2-3; 8 bases are shared with TRBD2. The V gene's germline CDR1 is SQVTM and CDR2 ANQGSEA. V trimming: 4 bases; J trimming: 7 bases; junction bases outside the gene matches: 7. The CDR3 covers 13 residues.

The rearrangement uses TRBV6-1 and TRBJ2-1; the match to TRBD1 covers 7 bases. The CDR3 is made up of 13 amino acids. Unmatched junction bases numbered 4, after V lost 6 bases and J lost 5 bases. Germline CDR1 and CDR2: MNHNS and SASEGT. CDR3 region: CASRRQGNNEQFF. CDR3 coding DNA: TGTGCCAGCAGAAGACAGGGCAACAATGAGCAGTTCTTC.

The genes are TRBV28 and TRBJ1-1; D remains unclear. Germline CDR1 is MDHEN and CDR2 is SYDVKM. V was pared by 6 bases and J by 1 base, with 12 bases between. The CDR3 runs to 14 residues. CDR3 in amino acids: CASRIYTPNTEAFF. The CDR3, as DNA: TGTGCCAGCAGGATATACACCCCGAACACTGAAGCTTTCTTT. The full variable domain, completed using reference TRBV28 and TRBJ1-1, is DVKVTQSSRYLVKRTGEKVFLECVQDMDHENMFWYRQDPGLGLRLIYFSYDVKMKEKGDIPEGYSVSREKKERFSLILESASTNQTSMYLCASRIYTPNTEAFFGQGTRLTVV.

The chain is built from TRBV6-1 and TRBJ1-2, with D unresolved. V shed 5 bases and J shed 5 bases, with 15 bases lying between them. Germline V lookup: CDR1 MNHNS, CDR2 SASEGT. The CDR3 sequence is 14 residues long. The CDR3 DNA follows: TGTGCCAGCAGTACTGGCGGACTCTCATATGGCTACACCTTC. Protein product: CASSTGGLSYGYTF.